This TCR beta chain was recorded in a study of control samples from healthy donors and cancer patients. The method was immunoSEQ multiplex PCR; TCRdb's version includes in-frame clones alone and lacks a portion of them. The sample lists 90,000 to 130,000 clones, about 80% occurring once. V shed 6 bases and J shed 0 bases, with 9 bases lying between them. This CDR3 is built from 14 residues. Germline assignment: CDR1 KGHSH and CDR2 LQKENI. Source material: blood. This sequence was found in a man younger than 30 in good health. This rearrangement joins TRBV18 to TRBJ1-3; D is undetermined. The CDR3, as DNA: TGTGCCAGCTCTGAATACCGCTCTGGAAACACCATATATTTT. Its translation: CASSEYRSGNTIYF.